The next 29 T cell receptor beta chains were all read from a single sample in a study of tumor T cells in aggressive B-cell lymphoma. The repertoire was sequenced with immunoSEQ multiplex PCR; TCRdb's copy has only in-frame clones and lacks some. Altogether more than 3,000 clones are present, 75% to 90% being singletons, with the ten largest covering roughly 4%. Sequencing used tumor tissue. The receptors shown here come from an adult with diffuse large B cell lymphoma.

The J gene is TRBJ2-1, the V gene TRBV19; D is possibly TRBD2 (5 bases). V gave up 9 bases and J gave up 0 bases, with 18 bases separating them. This CDR3 contains 16 residues. CDR1 and CDR2 from the germline V gene are LNHDA and SQIVND (reference sequence). CDR3 residues: CASMMRGLDSYNEQFF. The DNA of the CDR3 is TGTGCCAGCATGATGCGCGGGCTAGACTCCTACAATGAGCAGTTCTTC.

The rearrangement uses TRBV2 and TRBJ1-1, with D possibly being TRBD1 (5 bases). Trimming removed 7 bases at V and 11 bases at J, with 23 bases between. Germline V lookup: CDR1 SNHLY, CDR2 FYNNEI. The CDR3 runs to 14 residues. CDR3 sequence reads: CASNDRVRQLWAFF. The DNA of the CDR3 is TGTGCCAGCAACGATCGGGTTAGACAGTTATGGGCTTTCTTT.

The chain couples TRBV27 to TRBJ1-1; 7 nucleotides agree with TRBD1. J was trimmed by 4 bases and V by 7 bases; bases with no gene match: 9. The CDR3 consists of 14 residues. Germline loops: CDR1 MNHEY, CDR2 SMNVEV (reference sequence). The CDR3 region is CASTRQGHFTEAFF. Written as DNA, the CDR3 is TGTGCCAGCACTCGACAGGGCCACTTCACTGAAGCTTTCTTT.

DNA of the CDR3: TGCGCCAGCAGCCAACGACAGGGGATTCGGGATGAGCAGTACTTC. It codes for CASSQRQGIRDEQYF. The J gene is TRBJ2-7, the V gene TRBV4-1, with 8 positions matching TRBD1. The CDR3 loop spans 15 amino acids. V shed 2 bases, J shed 7 bases, and the junction held 10 bases outside the gene matches. The germline V gene encodes CDR1 MGHRA and CDR2 YSYEKL.

The V gene is TRBV7-2, the J gene TRBJ2-1, with 15 bases matching TRBD2. Germline V lookup: CDR1 SGHTA, CDR2 FQGNSA. Germline trimming cut 5 bases from V and 10 bases from J; bases unmatched to any gene: 9. The CDR3 is 16 amino acids. CDR3 nucleotide sequence: TGTGCCAGCAGCGGGGGACTAGCGGGGGGCCAGTTAGAGCAGTTCTTC. The encoded protein is CASSGGLAGGQLEQFF.

This chain uses TRBV6-5 with TRBJ1-2; no reliable D call. V was trimmed by 2 bases and J by 5 bases, leaving 9 bases between them. Germline CDR1 and CDR2: MNHEY and SVGAGI. The CDR3 is 13 amino acids. Here the CDR3 reads CASSYDRRYGYTF. CDR3 in DNA: TGTGCCAGCAGTTACGATCGGAGGTATGGCTACACCTTC.

This clone is a singleton in its sample. The chain links TRBV28 to TRBJ1-1; tentative D call: TRBD1 (5 bases). The germline gives CDR1 MDHEN, CDR2 SYDVKM. CDR3 length: 14 residues. The germline V and J ends were trimmed by 6 bases and 1 base, with 12 bases remaining between them. In DNA form, the CDR3 reads TGTGCCAGCAGGGGGGGGACTACGAACACTGAAGCTTTCTTT. This gives the protein CASRGGTTNTEAFF.

The chain joins TRBV6-4 to TRBJ2-1; TRBD2 matches 8 bases. The germline V gene has CDR1 MRHNA and CDR2 SNTAGT. The CDR3 length is 15 residues. The V segment lost 3 bases and the J segment 6 bases; nucleotides outside the gene matches: 7. CDR3 loop: CASSESRGASNEQFF. For the CDR3, the DNA is TGTGCCAGCAGTGAATCGCGGGGGGCAAGCAATGAGCAGTTCTTC.

This rearrangement joins TRBV27 to TRBJ1-5; 10 bases fit TRBD1. V trimming: 6 bases; J trimming: 7 bases; junction bases outside the gene matches: 6. The CDR3 consists of 14 residues. Germline-derived CDR1 and CDR2 are MNHEY and SMNVEV (reference sequence). The CDR3 region is CASRTGGSGQPQHF. The DNA for the CDR3 is TGTGCCAGCAGGACAGGGGGCTCGGGCCAGCCCCAGCATTTT.

This sequence joins TRBV4-1 and TRBJ1-1; 8 positions match TRBD1. Germline CDR1 MGHRA, CDR2 YSYEKL. V shed 0 bases, J shed 2 bases, and the junction held 2 bases outside the gene matches. The CDR3 sequence is 15 residues long. The CDR3 nucleotides are TGCGCCAGCAGCCAAGATCCAGGGGGCAACACTGAAGCTTTCTTT. Translating it yields CASSQDPGGNTEAFF.

This chain connects TRBV10-3 to TRBJ1-1; 7 bases are shared with TRBD1. The CDR3 is made up of 15 amino acids. CDR1 is ENHRY, CDR2 SYGVKD, per germline. V shed 4 bases, J shed 7 bases, and the junction held 12 bases outside the gene matches. The CDR3 region is CAISGDSGVDGEAFF. The CDR3 nucleotides read TGTGCCATCAGTGGGGACAGCGGAGTCGATGGTGAAGCTTTCTTT.

The chain uses TRBV9 and TRBJ2-2, with TRBD1 as a possible D gene (5 bases). This CDR3 is built from 14 residues. Per germline, CDR1 SGDLS and CDR2 YYNGEE. The ends were cut back, 3 bases at V and 2 bases at J, with 8 bases in the middle. In DNA form, the CDR3 reads TGTGCCAGCAGCGCGACAGTAAACACCGGGGAGCTGTTTTTT. It codes for CASSATVNTGELFF.

The CDR3 bases are TGTGCCAGCAGCCAAGCCAGGACAGCCACTGGCTACACCTTC. It is translated as CASSQARTATGYTF. The J gene is TRBJ1-2, the V gene TRBV14, with a tentative D call TRBD1 (6 bases). This CDR3 contains 14 residues. V lost 1 base and J lost 7, with 13 bases in between. Per germline, CDR1 SGHDN and CDR2 FVKESK. The full variable domain, with the rest looked up from reference TRBV14 and TRBJ1-2, is EAGVTQFPSHSVIEKGQTVTLRCDPISGHDNLYWYRRVMGKEIKFLLHFVKESKQDESGMPNNRFLAERTGGTYSTLKVQPAELEDSGVYFCASSQARTATGYTFGSGTRLTVV.

CDR3 residues: CASSQEYQETQYF. CDR3 bases: TGTGCCAGCTCACAGGAGTACCAAGAGACCCAGTACTTC. The V and J genes are TRBV18 and TRBJ2-5; D gene uncertain. There are 13 residues in the CDR3. CDR1 KGHSH and CDR2 LQKENI come from the germline V gene. The V end lost 4 bases, the J end lost 0 bases, and 6 bases lay between the germline ends.

This clone was observed a single time. The V gene is TRBV11-2, the J gene TRBJ2-7; TRBD2 matches 7 bases. The CDR3 is 15 amino acids. Germline CDR1 reads SGHAT; CDR2 reads FQNNGV. The trim removed 5 bases at V and 0 bases at J, leaving 7 bases unmatched. The CDR3 here is CASSLGGGNSYEQYF. CDR3 sequence (DNA): TGTGCCAGCAGCCTGGGCGGGGGTAACTCCTACGAGCAGTACTTC.

This clone showed up just a few times. The genes are TRBV5-4 and TRBJ1-3; 12 nucleotides align to TRBD1. CDR3 length: 16 residues. The germline CDR1 and CDR2 sequences are SGHNT and YYREEE (reference sequence). V shed 4 bases, J shed 4 bases, and the junction held 6 bases outside the gene matches. The CDR3 region has the DNA TGTGCCAGCAGCCGCCTGGGACAGGGGGCAGGAAACACCATATATTTT. It specifies CASSRLGQGAGNTIYF.

Here the CDR3 reads CASSSAGGSDTQYF. The CDR3 DNA reads TGTGCCAGCAGCTCTGCGGGGGGCTCAGATACGCAGTATTTT. The rearrangement links TRBV9 to TRBJ2-3; 8 bases agree with TRBD2. Germline V gene lookup returns CDR1 SGDLS and CDR2 YYNGEE. The CDR3 spans 14 residues. Losses at the gene ends were 4 bases for V and 4 bases for J; bases not matched to a gene: 5.

This clone was detected once. This chain joins TRBV2 and TRBJ2-4, with D possibly being TRBD2 (5 bases). CDR1 SNHLY and CDR2 FYNNEI come from the germline V gene. The V and J ends lost 1 base and 2 bases respectively, with 9 bases between them. CDR3 size: 15 residues. The CDR3 DNA follows: TGTGCCAGCAGTGAAGGGTCTAGCCCCAAAAACATTCAGTACTTC. This gives the protein CASSEGSSPKNIQYF.

In this sample, this clone turned up a few times. The genes are TRBV19 and TRBJ1-2; no definite D call. Germline V gives CDR1 LNHDA, CDR2 SQIVND (reference sequence). The CDR3 contains 15 residues. The germline V and J ends were trimmed by 7 bases and 3 bases, with 18 bases remaining between them. CDR3 DNA: TGTGCCAGTACCCCCCGGACTGTAACCTACTATGGCTACACCTTC. Protein product: CASTPRTVTYYGYTF. Looking up the rest from reference TRBV19 and TRBJ1-2 gives the full variable domain: DGGITQSPKYLFRKEGQNVTLSCEQNLNHDAMYWYRQDPGQGLRLIYYSQIVNDFQKGDIAEGYSVSREKKESFPLTVTSAQKNPTAFYLCASTPRTVTYYGYTFGSGTRLTVV.

A few counts support this clone. The genes are TRBV6-5 and TRBJ1-1, with 8 bases aligning to TRBD1. The V and J ends lost 6 bases and 7 bases, in that order; junction bases with no gene match: 10. The CDR3 loop spans 14 amino acids. The germline CDR1 and CDR2 sequences are MNHEY and SVGAGI. The CDR3 DNA reads TGTGCCAGCAGACCTCGACAGGGGAGCATTGAAGCTTTCTTT. This translates into CASRPRQGSIEAFF.

The V gene is TRBV29-1, the J gene TRBJ2-2, with D possibly being TRBD2 (6 bases). Germline V gene sequence: CDR1 SQVTM, CDR2 ANQGSEA. This CDR3 region has 14 residues. Trimming cost V 8 bases and J 4 bases, with 17 bases left between them. The CDR3: CSFSMGGTTGELFF. As DNA, the CDR3 is TGCAGCTTCTCGATGGGGGGAACCACCGGGGAGCTGTTTTTT.

The chain carries TRBV5-6 and TRBJ1-2; D gene uncertain. With 6 bases removed from V and 4 bases from J, the gap between germline ends came to 25 bases. This CDR3 comprises 17 residues. Germline V lookup: CDR1 SGHDT, CDR2 YYEEEE. Written as DNA, the CDR3 is TGTGCCAGCATCTTTCGGGGTTTAATCGGGTCCCGCTATGGCTACACCTTC. Amino acids: CASIFRGLIGSRYGYTF.

The V gene is TRBV29-1, the J gene TRBJ1-2, with 11 bases that match TRBD1. This CDR3 is 13 amino acids long. Germline V CDR1 and CDR2: SQVTM, ANQGSEA. The V segment lost 5 bases and the J segment 4 bases; nucleotides outside the gene matches: 3. For the CDR3, the DNA is TGCAGCGTTCACGGACAGGGGGCCTATGGCTACACCTTC. The encoded protein is CSVHGQGAYGYTF.

The chain employs TRBV7-9 and TRBJ2-3; 8 bases align to TRBD1. CDR3 length: 15 residues. In germline, CDR1 is SEHNR, CDR2 FQNEAQ (reference sequence). V lost 5 bases, J lost 1 base, and 5 bases stayed unmatched. Written as DNA, the CDR3 is TGTGCCAGCAGCATAACAGGGGGTCGCACAGATACGCAGTATTTT. It specifies CASSITGGRTDTQYF.

In its sample, this clone was seen a few times. The chain has TRBV18 and TRBJ2-1; 8 positions agree with TRBD2. The V gene's germline CDR1 is KGHSH and CDR2 LQKENI. With V trimmed by 3 bases and J by 5 bases, 6 bases remained unmatched. The CDR3 has 15 residues. The CDR3 loop is CASSPTGGLHNEQFF. CDR3 bases: TGTGCCAGCTCACCTACGGGGGGGCTCCACAATGAGCAGTTCTTC. Based on the CDR3 plus reference TRBV18 and TRBJ2-1, the full variable domain is NAGVMQNPRHLVRRRGQEARLRCSPMKGHSHVYWYRQLPEEGLKFMVYLQKENIIDESGMPKERFSAEFPKEGPSILRIQQVVRGDSAAYFCASSPTGGLHNEQFFGPGTRLTVL.

This clone showed up just a few times. CDR3 nucleotides: TGTGCCAGCAGTGAACGAGGGGATACGCAGTATTTT. Translated, it gives CASSERGDTQYF. This chain links TRBV6-1 with TRBJ2-3; a weak D match, TRBD2 (5 bases). Per the germline V gene, CDR1 is MNHNS and CDR2 is SASEGT. The CDR3 runs 12 residues. V shed 2 bases and J shed 6 bases, with 6 bases lying between them.

The chain recombines TRBV7-2 with TRBJ1-6; D gene unclear. The germline gives CDR1 SGHTA, CDR2 FQGNSA. Trimming left V 5 bases short and J 7 bases short, with 15 bases between. CDR3 length equals 15 residues. This CDR3 is CASSPTLTANSPLHF. CDR3 sequence (DNA): TGTGCCAGCAGCCCAACCCTGACTGCCAATTCACCCCTCCACTTT. The full variable domain, completed using reference TRBV7-2 and TRBJ1-6, is GAGVSQSPSNKVTEKGKDVELRCDPISGHTALYWYRQSLGQGLEFLIYFQGNSAPDKSGLPSDRFSAERTGGSVSTLTIQRTQQEDSAVYLCASSPTLTANSPLHFGNGTRLTVT.

The chain has TRBV28 and TRBJ1-5, with 11 bases matching TRBD1. Unmatched junction bases numbered 11, after V lost 7 bases and J lost 3 bases. The CDR3 extends over 17 amino acids. In germline, CDR1 is MDHEN, CDR2 SYDVKM. CDR3 protein: CASTTGTGGTNNQPQHF. The CDR3 nucleotides read TGTGCCAGCACCACAGGGACAGGGGGTACGAACAATCAGCCCCAGCATTTT.

Details on this clone: Germline is not matched at one junction end, which may reflect a read error. The gene calls are TRBV5-1 and TRBJ1-2; 10 bases fit TRBD1. Germline loops: CDR1 SGHRS, CDR2 YFSETQ. The length of the CDR3 is 14 residues. CDR3 loop: CASTLDRGGYGYTF. The CDR3 nucleotides are TGCGCCAGCACCTTGGACAGGGGGGGCTATGGCTACACCTTC.